This T cell receptor beta chain is drawn from a study of blood T cell repertoires in COVID-19. Study context: PBMCs, B-cell-depleted T cells, or T cells were the source of the cDNA or gDNA that made up the material.

This clone occurred a few times. Trimming at V came to 0 bases and at J to 3 bases, leaving 1 base not matched to a gene. Germline CDR1 SGHNT, CDR2 YYREEE (reference sequence). This CDR3 has 15 amino acids. TCRdb's copy holds only in-frame clones and misses some; the assay was immunoSEQ multiplex PCR. The sample holds 270,000 or so clones, nearly 90% seen once. The receptor was derived from a woman aged 25-40 years with COVID-19, enrolled during active disease. What was sequenced was peripheral blood. The V call is TRBV5-4, the J call TRBJ2-1; TRBD2 matches 9 bases. The CDR3 spells CASSLGRGGYNEQFF. The CDR3 DNA sequence: TGTGCCAGCAGCTTGGGGCGGGGGGGCTACAATGAGCAGTTCTTC.